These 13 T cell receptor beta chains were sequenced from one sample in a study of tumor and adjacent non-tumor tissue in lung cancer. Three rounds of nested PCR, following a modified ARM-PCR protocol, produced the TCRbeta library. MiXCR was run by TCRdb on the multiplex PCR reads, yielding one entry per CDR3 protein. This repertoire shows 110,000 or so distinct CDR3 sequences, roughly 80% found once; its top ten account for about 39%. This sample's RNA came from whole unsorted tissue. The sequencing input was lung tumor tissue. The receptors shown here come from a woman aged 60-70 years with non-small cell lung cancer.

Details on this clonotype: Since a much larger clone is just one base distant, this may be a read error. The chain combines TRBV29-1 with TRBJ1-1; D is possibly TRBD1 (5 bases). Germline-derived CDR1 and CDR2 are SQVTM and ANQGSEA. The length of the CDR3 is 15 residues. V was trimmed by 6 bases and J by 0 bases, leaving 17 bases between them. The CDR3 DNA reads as TGCAGCGTACTCCCCCAGGGAGCCCTGAACACTGAAGCTTTCTTT. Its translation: CSVLPQGALNTEAFF.

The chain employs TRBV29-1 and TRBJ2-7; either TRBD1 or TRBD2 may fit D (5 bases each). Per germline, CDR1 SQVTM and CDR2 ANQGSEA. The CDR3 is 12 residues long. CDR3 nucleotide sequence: TGCAGCGTATCCGTCCCGGGGCACGAGCAGTATGTC. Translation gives CSVSVPGHEQYV.

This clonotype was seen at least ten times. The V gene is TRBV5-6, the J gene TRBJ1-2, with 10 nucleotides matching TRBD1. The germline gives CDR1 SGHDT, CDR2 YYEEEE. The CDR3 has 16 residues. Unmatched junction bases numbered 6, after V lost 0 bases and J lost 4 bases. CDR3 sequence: CASSLGQGARSYGYTF. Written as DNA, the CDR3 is TGTGCCAGCAGCTTGGGACAGGGGGCGCGATCCTATGGCTACACCTTC.

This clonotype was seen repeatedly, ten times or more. CDR3 loop: CASSLNTGTQPQHF. The CDR3 region has the DNA TGTGCCAGCAGCTTAAATACAGGGACTCAGCCCCAGCATTTT. This chain uses TRBV7-6 with TRBJ1-5; D might be TRBD1 (6 bases). The germline CDR1 and CDR2 sequences are SGHVS and FNYEAQ. This CDR3 region has 14 residues. The V end lost 2 bases, the J end lost 6 bases, and 11 bases lay between the germline ends. The full variable domain, rest sourced from reference TRBV7-6 and TRBJ1-5, is GAGVSQSPRYKVTKRGQDVALRCDPISGHVSLYWYRQALGQGPEFLTYFNYEAQQDKSGLPNDRFSAERPEGSISTLTIQRTEQRDSAMYRCASSLNTGTQPQHFGDGTRLSIL.

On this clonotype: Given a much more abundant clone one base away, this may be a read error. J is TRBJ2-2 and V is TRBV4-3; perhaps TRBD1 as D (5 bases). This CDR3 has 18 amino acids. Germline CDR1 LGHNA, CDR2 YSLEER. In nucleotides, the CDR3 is TGCCCCAGCAGCCTTCAACCGCTCCTACAGGCAAACACCGGGGAGCTGTTTTTT. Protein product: CPSSLQPLLQANTGELFF.

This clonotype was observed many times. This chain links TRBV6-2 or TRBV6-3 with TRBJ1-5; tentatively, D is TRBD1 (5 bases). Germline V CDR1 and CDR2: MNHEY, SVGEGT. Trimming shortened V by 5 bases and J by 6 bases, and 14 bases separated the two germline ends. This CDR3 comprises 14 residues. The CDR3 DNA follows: TGTGCCAGCAGTCCTGGGACCGACAGTCAGCCCCAGCATTTT. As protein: CASSPGTDSQPQHF.

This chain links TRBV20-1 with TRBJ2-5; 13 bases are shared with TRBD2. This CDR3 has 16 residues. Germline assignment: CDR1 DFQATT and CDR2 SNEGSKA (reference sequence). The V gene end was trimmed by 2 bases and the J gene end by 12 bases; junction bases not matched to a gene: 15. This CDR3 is CSARYLTSGRWETKYF. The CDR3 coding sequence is TGCAGTGCTAGATATTTGACTAGCGGGAGGTGGGAGACTAAGTACTTC.

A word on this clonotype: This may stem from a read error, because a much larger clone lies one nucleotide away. The CDR3 loop is CSASLGQEEKPQHF. For the CDR3, the DNA is TGCAGTGCTAGCCTGGGCCAGGAGGAAAAGCCCCAGCATTTT. The V gene is TRBV20-1, the J gene TRBJ1-5; D gene ambiguous. The CDR3 contains 14 residues. Germline V gene data show CDR1 as DFQATT and CDR2 as SNEGSKA (reference sequence). Trimming took 3 bases from V and 8 from J, leaving 17 bases between them.

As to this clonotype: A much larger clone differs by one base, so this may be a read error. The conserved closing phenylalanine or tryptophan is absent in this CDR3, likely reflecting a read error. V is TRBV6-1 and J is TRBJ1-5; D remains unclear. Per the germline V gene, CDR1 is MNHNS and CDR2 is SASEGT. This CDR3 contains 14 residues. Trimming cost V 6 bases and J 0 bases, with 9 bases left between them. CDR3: CASRQSSSNQPQHL. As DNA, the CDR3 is TGTGCCAGCAGACAATCCAGTAGCAATCAGCCCCAGCATCTT.

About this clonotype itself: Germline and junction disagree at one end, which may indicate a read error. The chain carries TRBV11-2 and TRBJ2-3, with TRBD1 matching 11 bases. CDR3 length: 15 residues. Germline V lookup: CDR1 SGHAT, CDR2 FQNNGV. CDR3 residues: CVSSPGTGGTDTQYF. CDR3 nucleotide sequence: TGTGTCAGCAGCCCGGGGACAGGGGGAACGGATACGCAGTATTTT.

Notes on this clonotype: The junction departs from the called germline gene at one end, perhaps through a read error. The CDR3 here is CTSSRDPGQQETQYF. The CDR3 bases are TGTACCAGCAGCCGAGACCCGGGACAACAAGAGACCCAGTACTTC. This rearrangement joins TRBV4-2 to TRBJ2-5; maybe TRBD1 (6 bases). This CDR3 comprises 15 residues. Germline CDR1 reads LGHNA; CDR2 reads YNFKEQ.

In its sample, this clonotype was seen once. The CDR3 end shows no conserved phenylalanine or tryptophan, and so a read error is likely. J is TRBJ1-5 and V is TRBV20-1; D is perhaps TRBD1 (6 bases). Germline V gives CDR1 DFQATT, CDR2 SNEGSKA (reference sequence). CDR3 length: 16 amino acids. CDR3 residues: CGAQSRGGSSNQPQHL. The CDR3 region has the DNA TGCGGTGCCCAATCGAGGGGGGGTTCAAGCAATCAGCCCCAGCATTTA.

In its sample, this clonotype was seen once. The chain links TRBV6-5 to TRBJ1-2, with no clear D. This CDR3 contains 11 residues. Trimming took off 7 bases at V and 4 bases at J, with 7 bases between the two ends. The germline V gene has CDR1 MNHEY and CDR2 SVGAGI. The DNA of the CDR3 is TGTGCCAGCAAATGCGGCTATGGCTACACCTTC. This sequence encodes CASKCGYGYTF.